The rows below give T cell receptor beta chains drawn from one sample of a study of technical replicates of blood from a few donors. The data were produced by immunoSEQ multiplex PCR, yet TCRdb's version contains in-frame clones alone and is incomplete. The sample holds 80,000 to 95,000 clones, about 96% seen once. The sequencing sample was made of T cells isolated from PBMCs. All receptors derive from a human donor in good health. Each CDR3 is given with its conserved first and last residue. The D gene is left open where the match is weak. A row's size may be missing; if present it is once, few, many or a size class.

>NA|NA|TRBJ1-5|TRBV25-1
TGTGCCAGCGGTGGGCAGGGCGGACAGCCCCAGCATTTT
CASGGQGGQPQHF
>TRBD1|NA|TRBJ2-7|TRBV9
TGTGCCAGCAGCTCATCTCGGGGGACAGGGGTCTACGAGCAGTACTTC
CASSSSRGTGVYEQYF
>NA|NA|TRBJ2-3|TRBV5-6
TGTGCCAGCAGCTTTGGGGGGGATACGCAGTATTTT
CASSFGGDTQYF
>TRBD2|NA|TRBJ2-1|TRBV19
TGTGCCAGTAGTCCCCAAGCGGGAGTCTACAATGAGCAGTTCTTC
CASSPQAGVYNEQFF
>NA|NA|TRBJ1-2|TRBV6-1
TGTGCCAGCACAAGGACAGCCAATTTCTATGGCTACACCTTC
CASTRTANFYGYTF
>TRBD2|NA|TRBJ2-1|TRBV29-1
TGCAGCGTGGGACTAGCGGGAGACTACAATGAGCAGTTCTTC
CSVGLAGDYNEQFF
>NA|once|TRBJ2-5|TRBV4-2
TGTGCCAGCAGCCAAGGACTCCAAGAGACCCAGTACTTC
CASSQGLQETQYF
>TRBD1|NA|TRBJ1-5|TRBV29-1
TGCAGCGTTAGGACAGGGGAGGGTCAGCCCCAGCATTTT
CSVRTGEGQPQHF
>TRBD2|NA|TRBJ2-2|TRBV6-4
TGTGCCAGCCGACTAGCGGGAGACCACGGGGAGCTGTTTTTT
CASRLAGDHGELFF
>TRBD2|NA|TRBJ2-2|TRBV19
TGTGCCAGTAGTATAGTTCGGGAGGGCCGTAGGACCGGGGAGCTGTTTTTT
CASSIVREGRRTGELFF
>NA|NA|TRBJ1-1|TRBV4-2
TGTGCCAGCAGCCAAGAAAGGAGAGACACTGAAGCTTTCTTT
CASSQERRDTEAFF
>NA|NA|TRBJ1-2|TRBV6-6
TGTGCCAACCGACAGGCACAGGGCTATGGCTACACCTTC
CANRQAQGYGYTF
>NA|NA|TRBJ1-3|TRBV2
TGTGCCAGCAGTATCGGGCCCGGGGGGGGAAACACCATATATTTT
CASSIGPGGGNTIYF
>TRBD1|NA|TRBJ2-3|TRBV7-3
TGTGCCAGCAGCCGGGACAGGGGAGATACGCAGTATTTT
CASSRDRGDTQYF
>NA|NA|TRBJ2-7|TRBV9
TGTGCCAGCAGCGCTTATGGGGGGTTCGCCTACGAGCAGTACTTC
CASSAYGGFAYEQYF
>NA|NA|TRBJ2-7|TRBV18
TGTGCCAGCTCACCGTCTATAGGGGGCGAGCAGTACTTC
CASSPSIGGEQYF
>TRBD2|NA|TRBJ2-1|TRBV19
TGTGCCAGTAGTACCCCCAGCGGGGCTTCCTACAATGAGCAGTTCTTC
CASSTPSGASYNEQFF
>NA|NA|TRBJ2-7|TRBV28
TGTGCCAGCAGCGATACCGGCGGATCCTACGAGCAGTACTTC
CASSDTGGSYEQYF
>NA|once|TRBJ2-6|TRBV2
TGTGCCAGCAGTGAAAAGGAGCAGGGAACCGGGGCCAACGTCCTGACTTTC
CASSEKEQGTGANVLTF
>TRBD2|NA|TRBJ2-7|TRBV6-1
TGTGCCAGCAGTGAAGGTCGGACGGGAGGTCACGAGCAGTACTTC
CASSEGRTGGHEQYF
>NA|NA|TRBJ2-5|TRBV30
TGTGCCTGGACGTCCGGGACTTACCAAGAGACCCAGTACTTC
CAWTSGTYQETQYF
>TRBD1|NA|TRBJ1-4|TRBV27
TGTGCCAGCAGTACTACCGGGACAGGGTATGAAAAACTGTTTTTT
CASSTTGTGYEKLFF
>TRBD1|NA|TRBJ2-1|TRBV7-9
TGTGCCAGCAGGGAGGGACAGGGCCACAATGAGCAGTTCTTC
CASREGQGHNEQFF
>TRBD1|once|TRBJ2-7|TRBV28
TGTGCCAGCAGTTTGGGGACAGTCTCCTACGAGCAGTACTTC
CASSLGTVSYEQYF
>NA|NA|TRBJ1-1|TRBV5-6
TGTGCCAGCAGCCTGTACACTGAAGCTTTCTTT
CASSLYTEAFF
>TRBD2|NA|TRBJ2-3|TRBV5-1
TGCGCCAGCAGCTGGGTGCGATCGACGGGAGGCTCGACAGATACGCAGTATTTT
CASSWVRSTGGSTDTQYF
>NA|NA|TRBJ2-3|TRBV20-1
TGCAGTGCCTACCGCACAGATACGCAGTATTTT
CSAYRTDTQYF
>NA|NA|TRBJ2-1|TRBV7-2
TGTGCCAGCAGAACAGGAAATGAGCAGTTCTTC
CASRTGNEQFF
>TRBD1|NA|TRBJ1-1|TRBV11-3
TGTGCCAGCACCGGACAGGGACACGACGACGCTGAAGCTTTCTTT
CASTGQGHDDAEAFF
>NA|NA|TRBJ2-5|TRBV5-1
TGCGCCAGCAGCTTAGCCAGCGGGCAAGAGACCCAGTACTTC
CASSLASGQETQYF
>TRBD1|NA|TRBJ1-3|TRBV4-3
TGCGCCAGCAGCCAAGCGCGGACAGGGGCTGGAAACACCATATATTTT
CASSQARTGAGNTIYF
>NA|NA|TRBJ2-7|TRBV2
TGTGCCATAGAATTCCGGGACATCTACGAGCAGTACTTC
CAIEFRDIYEQYF
>NA|NA|TRBJ2-5|TRBV27
TGTGCCAGCAGCCCGCAATCAGGGACCCAGTACTTC
CASSPQSGTQYF
>TRBD2|NA|TRBJ2-5|TRBV28
TGTGCCAGCAGTGGGACTAGCGGGAGAGTCCAAGAGACCCAGTACTTC
CASSGTSGRVQETQYF
>TRBD2|NA|TRBJ2-7|TRBV27
TGTGCCAGCACGGGACTCAAGGGGACTAGCGGGATATACGAGCAGTACTTC
CASTGLKGTSGIYEQYF
>TRBD2|NA|TRBJ2-3|TRBV7-3
TGTGCCAGCAGCTCAAGGACTAGCTTCGGTCTGGACGCAGATACGCAGTATTTT
CASSSRTSFGLDADTQYF
>TRBD1|NA|TRBJ2-5|TRBV7-9
TGTGCCAGCAGCTACCAAACAGGGGTCGAGACCCAGTACTTC
CASSYQTGVETQYF
>NA|once|TRBJ2-4|TRBV11-2
TGTGCCAGCAGCTTGACAGGTGGCAAAAACATTCAGTACTTC
CASSLTGGKNIQYF
>NA|NA|TRBJ2-5|TRBV6-6
TGTGCCAGCAGTTACGACGAGACAGCCCAAGAGACCCAGTACTTC
CASSYDETAQETQYF
>NA|NA|TRBJ2-3|TRBV27
TGTGCCAGCAGTATACTTCAGGGGCGTACGCAGTATTTT
CASSILQGRTQYF
>NA|NA|TRBJ2-7|TRBV10-3
TGTGCCATCAGTGATGCCAGGGAGGACTACGAGCAGTACTTC
CAISDAREDYEQYF
>TRBD1|once|TRBJ1-2|TRBV9
TGTGCCAGCAGCACTCGGGACAGGGGTATCTATGGCTACACCTTC
CASSTRDRGIYGYTF
>NA|once|TRBJ2-7|TRBV6-1
TGTGCCACCTCCCCAAGGAGCTCCTACGAGCAGTACTTC
CATSPRSSYEQYF
>NA|NA|TRBJ1-2|TRBV2
TGTGCCAGCAGTGAGGTACGGAGGGACTATGGCTACACCTTC
CASSEVRRDYGYTF
>NA|NA|TRBJ1-3|TRBV30
TGTGCCTGGAGAGCCAGAAACACCATATATTTT
CAWRARNTIYF
>NA|NA|TRBJ2-1|TRBV7-3
TGTGCCAGCAGCTTATCCATGACTGCTGAGCAGTTCTTC
CASSLSMTAEQFF
>TRBD1|once|TRBJ1-1|TRBV28
TGTGCCAGCACCAGGGGGATTGACACTGAAGCTTTCTTT
CASTRGIDTEAFF
>NA|NA|TRBJ2-7|TRBV7-2
TGTGCCAGCAGCTTAGTGAGCGCCTCCTACGAGCAGTACTTC
CASSLVSASYEQYF
>NA|NA|TRBJ2-7|TRBV10-3
TGTGCCATCAGTGGCCGACCCGAGGAGGAGGAACCCTACGAGCAGTACTTC
CAISGRPEEEEPYEQYF
>NA|NA|TRBJ1-1|TRBV7-9
TGTGCCAGCAAAGAGACAGCGAACACTGAAGCTTTCTTT
CASKETANTEAFF
>TRBD2|NA|TRBJ2-1|TRBV7-9
TGTGCCAGCACCCTGCTAGGACTAGCGGGGGGGGAGCAGTTCTTC
CASTLLGLAGGEQFF
>NA|NA|TRBJ1-5|TRBV27
TGTGCCAGCAGTCCGTACAGGGACGGGGTCAGACAGCCCCAGCATTTT
CASSPYRDGVRQPQHF
>TRBD2|NA|TRBJ2-2|TRBV19
TGTGCCAGTACCCCAGGGCTAGCGGGACGGACCGGGGAGCTGTTTTTT
CASTPGLAGRTGELFF
>NA|NA|TRBJ2-1|TRBV5-1
TGCGCCAGCAGCTTGTTAAATGAGCAGTTCTTC
CASSLLNEQFF
>NA|once|TRBJ2-1|TRBV6-5
TGTGCCAGCAGTTACTCGATTTCTATCTCCAATGAGCAGTTCTTC
CASSYSISISNEQFF
>NA|NA|TRBJ2-7|TRBV6-1
TGTGCCAGCAGTGAGCGGGACGGAAACTACGAGCAGTACTTC
CASSERDGNYEQYF
>NA|NA|TRBJ1-5|TRBV7-9
TGTGCCAGCAGCCGGACAGCTGAGGGTCAGCCCCAGCATTTT
CASSRTAEGQPQHF